The present TCR beta chain was sequenced within a study of T cells expressing NK-cell markers. TCRdb re-analyzed the 5' RACE reads; it lists each CDR3 protein once, without DNA. The listing records 200,000 to 300,000 distinct CDR3 sequences. Broader study findings: Expanded clones of NKG2C+ T cells had an unclear HCMV specificity.

In regard to this clonotype: Its antigen remains unknown.

CDR1 and CDR2 (germline): MNHEY, SVGAGI. The CDR3 sequence is 15 residues long. The TCR comes from a woman aged 18-70 years in good health. This sequence joins TRBV6-5 and TRBJ1-1; TCRdb's D call of TRBD1 is untestable without DNA. The sequenced sample was blood T cells: a sorted CD56 or NKG2C T cell subset, CD4+ or CD8+ T cells, or bulk PBMC T cells (not recorded which). This CDR3 is CASSSPGTGAAEAFF.